This T cell receptor beta chain derives from a study of blood T cell repertoires in COVID-19. About the research overall: Collection of acute and convalescent COVID-19 samples took place in the United States, Italy and Spain. Sources were T cells, B-cell-depleted T cells, or PBMCs; the material itself was cDNA or gDNA.

Methods used by the authors: Reference gene primer amplification gave nucleated cell count estimates. Measured with immunoSEQ multiplex PCR; TCRdb has only the in-frame clones, and not every one. V and J calls and clone size follow that table, whereas D and trimming were derived from the DNA. The table lists under 150,000 clones, around 85% of them singletons. The receptor was derived from a man aged 50-59 years with acute or convalescent COVID-19. Sequenced sample: peripheral blood.

CDR3 sequence (DNA): TGTGCCAGCAGCCGAGGTCACGAGCGGGGCAATGAGCAGTTCTTC. Translated: CASSRGHERGNEQFF. V and J are TRBV6-5 and TRBJ2-1; TRBD2 agrees at 7 bases. Germline CDR1 MNHEY, CDR2 SVGAGI. The V segment lost 6 bases and the J segment 6 bases; nucleotides outside the gene matches: 11. This CDR3 contains 15 residues.